This entry lists 23 T cell receptor beta chains sequenced from one sample in a study of cytomegalovirus exposure and HLA in healthy donors. PCR employed 60 Vbeta and 13 Jbeta primers. Profiling relied on immunoSEQ multiplex PCR, and the TCRdb table lists in-frame clones only, not all of them. The top ten hold 4.5% to 7% of the sample, which has about 220,000 clones, 82% seen once. The sequenced sample consisted of PBMCs. These receptors were obtained from a man between 40 and 49 years old in good health and CMV-seropositive.

The V and J genes are TRBV5-4 and TRBJ2-1; D gene uncertain. CDR1 is SGHNT and CDR2 is YYREEE in the germline V gene (reference sequence). The CDR3 contains 16 residues. Trimming removed 0 bases at V and 1 base at J, with 11 bases between. The CDR3 loop reads CASSLEADISYNEQFF. The CDR3 bases are TGTGCCAGCAGCTTGGAGGCAGACATTTCCTACAATGAGCAGTTCTTC.

A word on this clone: Other nucleotide sequences from this sample produce the same CDR3. The CDR3 is CASSPQGNTEAFF. The CDR3 region has the DNA TGTGCCAGTAGTCCGCAGGGAAACACTGAAGCTTTCTTT. J is TRBJ1-1 and V is TRBV19, with D possibly TRBD1 on 5 matching bases. Germline CDR1 is LNHDA and CDR2 is SQIVND (reference sequence). The CDR3 contains 13 residues. V lost 5 bases and J 2 bases, leaving 9 bases between the germline ends.

The chain is built from TRBV4-1 and TRBJ1-1; TRBD1 agrees at 9 bases. This CDR3 spans 17 amino acids. Trimming at V came to 1 base and at J to 3 bases, leaving 9 bases not matched to a gene. Per the germline V gene, CDR1 is MGHRA and CDR2 is YSYEKL. This CDR3 is CASSQVHRGRVDTEAFF. CDR3 DNA: TGCGCCAGCAGCCAAGTTCACAGGGGGCGCGTGGACACTGAAGCTTTCTTT.

V and J are TRBV15 and TRBJ1-4; no clear D. V lost 1 base, J lost 7 bases, and 4 bases lay in between. This CDR3 has 12 residues. Germline V gene lookup returns CDR1 LNHNV and CDR2 YYDKDF (reference sequence). The CDR3 protein is CATSRGAEKLFF. The DNA of the CDR3 is TGTGCCACCAGCAGAGGGGCTGAAAAACTGTTTTTT.

The chain is built from TRBV11-3 and TRBJ1-1, with D unresolved. Deletions cut 1 base from V and 1 base from J, with 10 bases between. CDR3 length: 15 amino acids. CDR1 and CDR2 from the germline V gene are SGHNT and YENEEA. The CDR3 bases are TGTGCCAGCAGCTTAGGACTGATTCAGAACACTGAAGCTTTCTTT. Translation: CASSLGLIQNTEAFF.

The chain joins TRBV4-1 to TRBJ2-1; 9 bases line up with TRBD2. Germline V gene lookup returns CDR1 MGHRA and CDR2 YSYEKL. This CDR3 spans 15 amino acids. Trimming at V came to 0 bases and at J to 6 bases, leaving 3 bases not matched to a gene. This CDR3 reads CASSQEGLATNEQFF. The CDR3 nucleotides read TGCGCCAGCAGCCAAGAGGGACTAGCTACCAATGAGCAGTTCTTC.

This clone has a handful of counts. J is TRBJ1-5 and V is TRBV6-1; possibly TRBD1 for D (6 bases). V was shortened by 6 bases and J by 5 bases, with 17 bases between the two germline ends. Germline CDR1 and CDR2: MNHNS and SASEGT. CDR3 length: 15 residues. CDR3 DNA: TGTGCCAGCAGACCTGGGGGGGGCTTCGATCAGCCCCAGCATTTT. Translation gives CASRPGGGFDQPQHF.

The V and J genes are TRBV5-4 and TRBJ2-7; 7 nucleotides agree with TRBD1. This CDR3 has 15 amino acids. The V gene's germline CDR1 is SGHNT and CDR2 YYREEE (reference sequence). V gave up 0 bases and J gave up 1 base; unmatched junction bases: 4. The DNA of the CDR3 is TGTGCCAGCAGCTTGGACAGGGGTGGGTCCTACGAGCAGTACGTC. The encoded protein is CASSLDRGGSYEQYV.

The chain combines TRBV6-1 with TRBJ2-1, with a weak D call TRBD2 (5 bases). Trimming left V 6 bases short and J 7 bases short, with 19 bases between. Germline loops: CDR1 MNHNS, CDR2 SASEGT. This CDR3 region has 15 residues. This CDR3 reads CASSLPGLSGNEQFF. The DNA for the CDR3 is TGTGCCAGCAGCTTACCGGGCCTCTCGGGGAATGAGCAGTTCTTC.

V and J are TRBV7-3 and TRBJ2-5, with TRBD1 matching 7 bases. Germline CDR1 is SGHTA and CDR2 is FQGTGA. V lost 3 bases and J lost 1; bases outside the gene matches: 2. This CDR3 has 14 residues. The CDR3 reads CASSLTGTQETQYF. The CDR3 nucleotides read TGTGCCAGCAGCTTGACAGGGACCCAAGAGACCCAGTACTTC. The full variable domain, rest sourced from reference TRBV7-3 and TRBJ2-5, is GAGVSQTPSNKVTEKGKYVELRCDPISGHTALYWYRQSLGQGPEFLIYFQGTGAADDSGLPNDRFFAVRPEGSVSTLKIQRTERGDSAVYLCASSLTGTQETQYFGPGTRLLVL.

This clone occurred a few times. CDR3 region: CAWSPWTSVYNEQFF. CDR3 bases: TGTGCCTGGAGTCCATGGACTAGCGTATACAATGAGCAGTTCTTC. V is TRBV30 and J is TRBJ2-1, with 9 bases matching TRBD2. The CDR3 runs 15 residues. V shed 2 bases and J 4 bases; nucleotides not matched to a gene: 6. Germline V gene sequence: CDR1 GTSNPN, CDR2 SVGIG (reference sequence).

The chain uses TRBV7-2 and TRBJ2-5; D remains unclear. Looked up from germline, CDR1 is SGHTA and CDR2 is FQGNSA. The V and J ends lost 0 bases and 5 bases respectively, with 10 bases between them. The CDR3 has 14 amino acids. This CDR3 is CASSLAQPPETQYF. The CDR3, as DNA: TGTGCCAGCAGCTTAGCACAGCCTCCGGAGACCCAGTACTTC.

The table lists this clone with a few counts. The CDR3 loop is CASSSRDIGNTIYF. The CDR3 DNA reads TGTGCCAGCAGCTCACGGGACATTGGAAACACCATATATTTT. The rearrangement joins TRBV7-9 to TRBJ1-3; TRBD1 might be the D (6 bases). The CDR3 sequence is 14 residues long. The germline gives CDR1 SEHNR, CDR2 FQNEAQ (reference sequence). The V end lost 4 bases, the J end lost 3 bases, and 10 bases lay between the germline ends.

The chain uses TRBV5-1 and TRBJ2-1; D gene uncertain. The length of the CDR3 is 19 residues. The V end was cut by 4 bases, the J end by 0 bases, with 23 bases between. The germline CDR1 and CDR2 sequences are SGHRS and YFSETQ. The CDR3 region is CASSPTSISSSSSYNEQFF. The CDR3 bases are TGCGCCAGCAGCCCTACGTCTATCTCGTCTTCGAGCTCCTACAATGAGCAGTTCTTC.

CDR3 coding DNA: TGTGCCAGCAGTGAAAACCCACCGGCGACTAATCAGCCCCAGCATTTT. It translates to CASSENPPATNQPQHF. The gene calls are TRBV6-1 and TRBJ1-5; D not certain. V shed 2 bases and J shed 4 bases, with 15 bases lying between them. The CDR3 consists of 16 residues. Germline V gives CDR1 MNHNS, CDR2 SASEGT.

This clone is a singleton in its sample. The V and J genes are TRBV7-9 and TRBJ2-3, with 8 nucleotides matching TRBD2. The CDR3 contains 12 residues. The germline V gene encodes CDR1 SEHNR and CDR2 FQNEAQ (reference sequence). V trimming: 8 bases; J trimming: 14 bases; junction bases outside the gene matches: 12. CDR3 nucleotides: TGTGCCAGCCGGTGGGATACTAGCGGTCCGTATTTT. Translated, it gives CASRWDTSGPYF.

The chain links TRBV10-2 to TRBJ2-5, with 7 bases aligning to TRBD1. Trimming at V came to 8 bases and at J to 6 bases, leaving 6 bases not matched to a gene. There are 12 residues in the CDR3. Germline loops: CDR1 WSHSY, CDR2 SAAADI. CDR3 region: CASQGVEKTQYF. The CDR3 region has the DNA TGCGCCAGCCAGGGGGTGGAAAAGACCCAGTACTTC.

This clone was counted a single time. The J gene is TRBJ2-7, the V gene TRBV6-5; 14 bases align to TRBD2. Germline assignment: CDR1 MNHEY and CDR2 SVGAGI. V shed 6 bases, J shed 3 bases, and the junction held 4 bases outside the gene matches. The CDR3 sequence is 15 residues long. The CDR3 is CASSPGTSGSYEQYV. As DNA, the CDR3 is TGTGCCAGCAGCCCTGGGACTAGCGGGAGCTACGAGCAGTACGTC.

In its sample, this clone was seen a few times. The CDR3 DNA reads TGTGCCAGCAGCGTAGGTTGGGGGGACAGGGGGGAGACCCAGTACTTC. It encodes CASSVGWGDRGETQYF. The chain recombines TRBV9 with TRBJ2-5; 11 bases are shared with TRBD1. V shed 0 bases, J shed 5 bases, and the junction held 6 bases outside the gene matches. CDR3 length: 16 amino acids. The germline CDR1 and CDR2 sequences are SGDLS and YYNGEE.

The chain is built from TRBV15 and TRBJ2-7; 9 positions agree with TRBD1. The ends lost 3 bases at V and 3 bases at J; junction bases unmatched: 3. Germline V lookup: CDR1 LNHNV, CDR2 YYDKDF (reference sequence). This CDR3 has 14 residues. For the CDR3, the DNA is TGTGCCACCAGCAGGGACAGGGGACTCTACGAGCAGTACGTC. It encodes CATSRDRGLYEQYV.

The rearrangement links TRBV4-2 to TRBJ2-5; 7 positions agree with TRBD2. The CDR3 totals 16 residues. V shed 3 bases and J 1 base; nucleotides not matched to a gene: 8. The V gene's germline CDR1 is LGHNA and CDR2 YNFKEQ. CDR3 nucleotide sequence: TGTGCCAGCAGCCATAAGCGGGAAGGGTCCCAAGAGACCCAGTACTTC. Residues: CASSHKREGSQETQYF.

This sequence joins TRBV7-9 and TRBJ2-1; 11 nucleotides match TRBD2. The length of the CDR3 is 18 residues. Germline V gives CDR1 SEHNR, CDR2 FQNEAQ (reference sequence). J lost 0 bases, V lost 1 base, and 5 bases had no gene match. The CDR3 DNA reads TGTGCCAGCAGCTTAGGGACTAGCGGGTCGAGCTCCTACAATGAGCAGTTCTTC. Translated: CASSLGTSGSSSYNEQFF.

The genes are TRBV19 and TRBJ2-7; 10 nucleotides align to TRBD2. CDR3 length equals 15 residues. The germline V gene encodes CDR1 LNHDA and CDR2 SQIVND (reference sequence). After removal of 0 bases from V and 3 bases from J, the junction contained 2 bases not matched to a gene. The DNA of the CDR3 is TGTGCCAGTAGTATAGATAGCGGGAGGCTCTACGAGCAGTACTTC. Protein sequence: CASSIDSGRLYEQYF.